The 21 T cell receptor beta chains in this list originate from one sample, sequenced in a study of cytomegalovirus exposure and HLA in healthy donors. PCR involved 60 Vbeta and 13 Jbeta primers. Clones were read by immunoSEQ multiplex PCR, and TCRdb kept only the in-frame ones, dropping some. The data contain over 110,000 clones, 80% of them singletons. Sequencing input: PBMCs. All receptors derive from a man aged 35 to 55 in good health and CMV-seronegative.

This chain links TRBV7-2 with TRBJ1-6, with TRBD1 identical over 9 bases. Germline CDR1 and CDR2: SGHTA and FQGNSA. V trimming: 4 bases; J trimming: 14 bases; junction bases outside the gene matches: 15. The CDR3 totals 16 residues. This chain's CDR3 is CASSSDAPGQGGTLHF. The CDR3 DNA reads TGTGCCAGCAGCTCAGACGCCCCGGGACAGGGAGGAACCCTCCACTTT.

CDR3 nucleotides: TGTGCCAGCACCGGGACAGGGGGCTTTCAGCCCCAGCATTTT. Residues: CASTGTGGFQPQHF. This chain joins TRBV2 and TRBJ1-5; TRBD1 aligns across 12 bases. Germline loops: CDR1 SNHLY, CDR2 FYNNEI. The CDR3 is 14 amino acids. V lost 7 bases, J lost 6 bases, and 4 bases stayed unmatched.

J is TRBJ2-3 and V is TRBV4-3; 10 bases map to TRBD2. J was trimmed by 6 bases and V by 0 bases; bases with no gene match: 9. The CDR3 covers 17 residues. Germline CDR1 reads LGHNA; CDR2 reads YSLEER. CDR3: CASSQEWGGSGRDTQYF. The CDR3 DNA follows: TGCGCCAGCAGCCAAGAGTGGGGCGGTAGCGGGAGGGATACGCAGTATTTT.

The rearrangement links TRBV7-3 to TRBJ2-3; 11 bases align to TRBD2. Trimming at V came to 5 bases and at J to 4 bases, leaving 11 bases not matched to a gene. Looked up from germline, CDR1 is SGHTA and CDR2 is FQGTGA. This CDR3 spans 17 amino acids. CDR3 protein: CASSQGTLAGGSDTQYF. The CDR3, as DNA: TGTGCCAGCAGCCAGGGTACCCTAGCGGGGGGCTCAGATACGCAGTATTTT.

This clone has more than one count but fewer than ten. The chain couples TRBV19 to TRBJ1-5; D uncertain. Germline CDR1 reads LNHDA; CDR2 reads SQIVND (reference sequence). CDR3 length: 18 amino acids. V was cut by 4 bases and J by 0 bases, with 19 bases left in between. The CDR3 DNA reads TGTGCCAGTAGTACCCCCCCGGTAGCGGGGAATAGCAATCAGCCCCAGCATTTT. Protein product: CASSTPPVAGNSNQPQHF.

V and J are TRBV6-5 and TRBJ2-7; 9 nucleotides agree with TRBD1. The J segment lost 0 bases and the V segment lost 8 bases, leaving 8 bases of the junction unmatched. Germline loops: CDR1 MNHEY, CDR2 SVGAGI. This CDR3 is built from 15 residues. CDR3 sequence: CASHPTGGLSYEQYF. CDR3 coding DNA: TGTGCCAGCCACCCTACAGGGGGCCTCTCCTACGAGCAGTACTTC.

V usage is TRBV9 and J usage is TRBJ2-7, with D hard to call. V was pared by 0 bases and J by 0 bases, with 4 bases between. This CDR3 comprises 13 residues. Germline V CDR1 and CDR2: SGDLS, YYNGEE. The CDR3 reads CASSVDSSYEQYF. CDR3 in DNA: TGTGCCAGCAGCGTAGACAGCTCCTACGAGCAGTACTTC.

This clone appeared a single time. The V and J genes are TRBV5-5 and TRBJ1-1; the match to TRBD1 covers 7 bases. Germline trimming cut 2 bases from V and 1 base from J; bases unmatched to any gene: 2. The CDR3 runs 14 residues. Germline CDR1 SGHKS, CDR2 YYEKEE (reference sequence). The CDR3 loop is CASSFRTGNTEAFF. DNA for the CDR3: TGTGCCAGCAGCTTTCGGACAGGGAACACTGAAGCTTTCTTT. The full variable domain, completed using reference TRBV5-5 and TRBJ1-1, is DAGVTQSPTHLIKTRGQQVTLRCSPISGHKSVSWYQQVLGQGPQFIFQYYEKEERGRGNFPDRFSARQFPNYSSELNVNALLLGDSALYLCASSFRTGNTEAFFGQGTRLTVV.

The chain combines TRBV7-2 with TRBJ2-3; D gene ambiguous. Trimming pared 0 bases from V and 0 bases from J, leaving 10 bases between. CDR1 is SGHTA and CDR2 is FQGNSA in the germline V gene. The CDR3 has 16 amino acids. CDR3 sequence reads: CASSLAILGSTDTQYF. The CDR3 DNA follows: TGTGCCAGCAGCTTAGCCATCTTGGGCAGCACAGATACGCAGTATTTT. Filled out from reference TRBV7-2 and TRBJ2-3, the complete variable domain reads GAGVSQSPSNKVTEKGKDVELRCDPISGHTALYWYRQSLGQGLEFLIYFQGNSAPDKSGLPSDRFSAERTGGSVSTLTIQRTQQEDSAVYLCASSLAILGSTDTQYFGPGTRLTVL.

V usage is TRBV11-2 and J usage is TRBJ2-2, with 15 nucleotides matching TRBD2. The CDR3 length is 16 residues. CDR1 is SGHAT and CDR2 is FQNNGV in the germline V gene. Germline trimming cut 4 bases from V and 8 bases from J; bases unmatched to any gene: 5. As DNA, the CDR3 is TGTGCCAGCAGCTCGGGACTAGCGGGGGGCCCAGGGGAGCTGTTTTTT. Its translation is CASSSGLAGGPGELFF.

This chain uses TRBV10-3 with TRBJ2-7, with TRBD1 matching 9 bases. V lost 0 bases to trimming and J lost 5 bases; unmatched junction nucleotides: 2. This CDR3 has 14 amino acids. Germline loops: CDR1 ENHRY, CDR2 SYGVKD. CDR3 sequence: CAISESTGGNEQYF. CDR3 sequence (DNA): TGTGCCATCAGTGAGTCCACAGGGGGCAACGAGCAGTACTTC.

The chain joins TRBV7-2 to TRBJ2-7, with unresolved D. V was clipped by 3 bases and J by 4 bases, with 16 bases between them. CDR3 length: 15 residues. Germline V CDR1 and CDR2: SGHTA, FQGNSA. The CDR3 DNA reads TGTGCCAGCAGCTTTTCTCCGGTGACAACTTACGAGCAGTACTTC. Translation: CASSFSPVTTYEQYF. Full variable domain (outside the CDR3, taken from reference TRBV7-2 and TRBJ2-7): GAGVSQSPSNKVTEKGKDVELRCDPISGHTALYWYRQSLGQGLEFLIYFQGNSAPDKSGLPSDRFSAERTGGSVSTLTIQRTQQEDSAVYLCASSFSPVTTYEQYFGPGTRLTVT.

The chain combines TRBV12-5 with TRBJ2-3, with a weak D call TRBD2 (6 bases). V was pared by 7 bases and J by 2 bases, with 16 bases between. Germline V gene data show CDR1 as LGHNT and CDR2 as FRNRAP. The CDR3 sequence is 15 residues long. The CDR3 coding sequence is TGTGCTAGTGCCTTGCGGGGATTAAACACAGATACGCAGTATTTT. It encodes CASALRGLNTDTQYF.

The rearrangement links TRBV6-1 to TRBJ2-3, with TRBD2 matching 10 bases. Trimming at V came to 6 bases and at J to 3 bases, leaving 15 bases not matched to a gene. Germline CDR1 is MNHNS and CDR2 is SASEGT. The CDR3 sequence is 18 residues long. The CDR3: CASSELSGGAKGTDTQYF. CDR3 in DNA: TGTGCCAGCAGCGAACTGAGCGGGGGGGCCAAGGGAACAGATACGCAGTATTTT.

This clone was detected only a few times. The CDR3: CASSNRVSNQPQHF. The CDR3 DNA follows: TGTGCCAGTAGTAACAGGGTTAGCAATCAGCCCCAGCATTTT. The chain links TRBV19 to TRBJ1-5; possibly TRBD1 for D (6 bases). The V gene lost 4 bases and the J gene lost 0 bases, with 7 bases spanning the gap. Germline lookup yields CDR1 LNHDA and CDR2 SQIVND (reference sequence). The CDR3 runs to 14 residues.

The gene calls are TRBV4-1 and TRBJ2-3; D perhaps matches TRBD2 (6 bases). Germline loops: CDR1 MGHRA, CDR2 YSYEKL. CDR3 length equals 16 residues. V was cut by 3 bases and J by 0 bases, with 13 bases left in between. This chain's CDR3 is CASSHSSVLSTDTQYF. The CDR3 DNA reads as TGCGCCAGCAGCCACTCTAGCGTCCTTAGCACAGATACGCAGTATTTT.

The V gene is TRBV2, the J gene TRBJ2-2, with 8 bases lining up with TRBD2. With 11 bases clipped from V and 0 bases from J, the junction kept 11 bases outside the gene matches. Germline CDR1 SNHLY, CDR2 FYNNEI. The CDR3 totals 16 residues. This chain's CDR3 is CAGAGGWGTNTGELFF. Here the CDR3 DNA reads TGTGCCGGCGCGGGGGGTTGGGGCACGAACACCGGGGAGCTGTTTTTT.

This clone was detected once. J is TRBJ1-1 and V is TRBV27; a weak D match, TRBD1 (6 bases). V was pared by 6 bases and J by 4 bases, with 15 bases between. This CDR3 has 14 residues. From germline, CDR1 is MNHEY and CDR2 SMNVEV (reference sequence). The CDR3 here is CASRLARGGTEAFF. In DNA form, the CDR3 reads TGTGCCAGCAGGTTAGCCAGGGGCGGCACTGAAGCTTTCTTT.

The gene calls are TRBV28 and TRBJ1-2; D is possibly TRBD1 (6 bases). The CDR3 loop spans 17 amino acids. CDR1 is MDHEN, CDR2 SYDVKM, per germline. Between the trimmed V and J ends, which lost 6 bases and 5 bases, there was a span of 25 bases. CDR3 sequence: CASRWTGKGVNHYGYTF. CDR3 coding DNA: TGTGCCAGCAGATGGACCGGGAAGGGGGTCAACCATTATGGCTACACCTTC.

The V and J genes are TRBV18 and TRBJ1-3; 8 bases are a match to TRBD1. The CDR3 runs 15 residues. V dropped 3 bases and J dropped 3; count of bases not matched to a gene: 4. Germline assignment: CDR1 KGHSH and CDR2 LQKENI. CDR3 in DNA: TGTGCCAGCTCACCTAAGGACAGGGATGGAAACACCATATATTTT. Translated: CASSPKDRDGNTIYF.

The gene calls are TRBV18 and TRBJ1-2; 8 bases agree with TRBD1. The CDR3 runs to 14 residues. Germline CDR1 and CDR2: KGHSH and LQKENI. V lost 4 bases, J lost 2 bases, and 3 bases stayed unmatched. CDR3 sequence: CASSRQGANYGYTF. The CDR3, as DNA: TGTGCCAGCTCACGCCAGGGGGCAAACTATGGCTACACCTTC.